One and the same sample provided the 27 T cell receptor beta chains below, sequenced in a study of shared clonotypes between healthy human individuals. Profiling relied on immunoSEQ multiplex PCR, and the TCRdb table lists in-frame clones only, not all of them. The sample lists 950,000 to 1,100,000 clones; about 84% were seen once. The sequenced sample consisted of memory CD4+ T cells from PBMCs. The subset is: CD45RA-negative fraction. The receptor source for this set is a man in his late teens or twenties in good health. Some clones in this sample may be carry-over from other donors' samples.

The chain has TRBV28 and TRBJ1-2; 8 bases line up with TRBD1. Trimming cost V 7 bases and J 5 bases; bases outside gene matches: 6. This CDR3 comprises 13 residues. The germline V gene has CDR1 MDHEN and CDR2 SYDVKM. CDR3 sequence (DNA): TGTGCCAGCATTTCGACAGGGGATTATGGCTACACCTTC. Translation: CASISTGDYGYTF.

V usage is TRBV5-1 and J usage is TRBJ2-5, with 9 bases fitting TRBD1. J was trimmed by 4 bases and V by 7 bases; bases with no gene match: 11. The germline V gene encodes CDR1 SGHRS and CDR2 YFSETQ. This CDR3 comprises 15 residues. CDR3 residues: CASLGGTGRRETQYF. In DNA, the CDR3 is TGCGCCAGCCTGGGCGGGACAGGGAGGAGAGAGACCCAGTACTTC.

This CDR3 is CASSPRDRGNSPLHF. The CDR3, as DNA: TGTGCCAGCAGTCCGAGGGACAGGGGTAATTCACCCCTCCACTTT. The V call is TRBV28, the J call TRBJ1-6, with TRBD1 matching 10 bases. J gave up 6 bases and V 5 bases, and 4 bases lay outside the gene matches. CDR1 is MDHEN and CDR2 is SYDVKM in the germline V gene. This CDR3 contains 15 residues.

This clone showed up just once. The rearrangement uses TRBV9 and TRBJ2-3, with unresolved D. The germline V and J ends were trimmed by 0 bases and 5 bases, with 16 bases remaining between them. CDR1 and CDR2 (germline): SGDLS, YYNGEE. CDR3 length: 16 residues. The CDR3 DNA is TGTGCCAGCAGCGTAGTGTGGCGGCCAAAGGAAGATACGCAGTATTTT. This gives the protein CASSVVWRPKEDTQYF. Together with reference TRBV9 and TRBJ2-3, the CDR3 gives the full variable domain: DSGVTQTPKHLITATGQRVTLRCSPRSGDLSVYWYQQSLDQGLQFLIQYYNGEERAKGNILERFSAQQFPDLHSELNLSSLELGDSALYFCASSVVWRPKEDTQYFGPGTRLTVL.

The chain has TRBV15 and TRBJ2-2; perhaps TRBD2 as D (6 bases). The CDR3 has 15 residues. Germline CDR1 and CDR2: LNHNV and YYDKDF (reference sequence). The V and J ends lost 5 bases and 7 bases respectively, with 17 bases between them. The CDR3 here is CATSFRRALSGELFF. CDR3 nucleotide sequence: TGTGCCACCAGCTTTCGGAGGGCCTTGAGCGGGGAGCTGTTTTTT. The variable domain in full, completed from reference TRBV15 and TRBJ2-2, reads DAMVIQNPRYQVTQFGKPVTLSCSQTLNHNVMYWYQQKSSQAPKLLFHYYDKDFNNEADTPDNFQSRRPNTSFCFLDIRSPGLGDTAMYLCATSFRRALSGELFFGEGSRLTVL.

The chain links TRBV4-1 to TRBJ2-7, with TRBD2 as a possible D gene (5 bases). The CDR3 is 14 residues long. V lost 4 bases and J lost 5, with 15 bases in between. Germline CDR1 and CDR2: MGHRA and YSYEKL. CDR3 amino acids: CASSRTGLAHEQYF. CDR3 DNA sequence: TGCGCCAGCAGCCGCACGGGTCTAGCCCACGAGCAGTACTTC.

The chain carries TRBV4-1 and TRBJ2-1; TRBD2 aligns across 15 bases. V dropped 4 bases and J dropped 9; count of bases not matched to a gene: 7. CDR3 length equals 16 residues. Germline V CDR1 and CDR2: MGHRA, YSYEKL. The CDR3 spells CASSLGLAGGVTEQFF. DNA for the CDR3: TGCGCCAGCAGCCTAGGACTAGCGGGAGGGGTAACTGAGCAGTTCTTC.

The chain employs TRBV11-3 and TRBJ2-3; 7 positions match TRBD1. V was clipped by 1 base and J by 4 bases; unmatched bases: 8. Germline values: CDR1 SGHNT, CDR2 YENEEA. The CDR3 totals 16 residues. The CDR3 bases are TGTGCCAGCAGCTTAGGGTGGGGGACAGACTCAGATACGCAGTATTTT. This translates into CASSLGWGTDSDTQYF.

The chain combines TRBV7-2 with TRBJ1-1; TRBD1 agrees at 7 bases. V was pared by 5 bases and J by 4 bases, with 4 bases of the junction left unmatched. The CDR3 runs 13 residues. The V gene's germline CDR1 is SGHTA and CDR2 FQGNSA. CDR3: CASSMYRGTEAFF. The CDR3 bases are TGTGCCAGCAGCATGTACAGGGGCACTGAAGCTTTCTTT.

The chain couples TRBV2 to TRBJ1-3; a possible D gene is TRBD1 (6 bases). CDR3 length equals 14 residues. The germline V gene encodes CDR1 SNHLY and CDR2 FYNNEI. The germline V and J ends were trimmed by 6 bases and 4 bases, with 13 bases remaining between them. The CDR3 loop reads CASRGGNSGNTIYF. The CDR3 DNA reads as TGTGCCAGCAGAGGGGGAAATTCCGGAAACACCATATATTTT.

This clone was counted once. This sample also contains other DNA sequences that code for the same CDR3. The chain recombines TRBV28 with TRBJ1-4; a possible D gene is TRBD1 (5 bases). Germline V gene data show CDR1 as MDHEN and CDR2 as SYDVKM. V lost 2 bases and J lost 0, with 10 bases in between. The CDR3 length is 16 residues. The CDR3: CASSLETVATNEKLFF. The CDR3 region has the DNA TGTGCCAGCAGTTTAGAGACAGTGGCAACTAATGAAAAACTGTTTTTT.

This clone has only one observation. CDR3 DNA sequence: TGTGCCAGCCCCCGACAGGGTGGGCACGAGCAGTACTTC. Translation: CASPRQGGHEQYF. The chain carries TRBV6-1 and TRBJ2-7; TRBD1 matches 7 bases. Trimming cost V 8 bases and J 5 bases; bases outside gene matches: 9. The length of the CDR3 is 13 residues. CDR1 MNHNS and CDR2 SASEGT come from the germline V gene.

Comment on this clone: A far larger clone is one nucleotide away, so this likely arose from a read error. The same CDR3 also results from other DNA sequences found in this sample. J is TRBJ2-3 and V is TRBV7-3; 8 bases match TRBD2. After removal of 2 bases from V and 5 bases from J, the junction contained 3 bases not matched to a gene. This CDR3 region has 14 residues. Germline loops: CDR1 SGHTA, CDR2 FQGTGA. CDR3 residues: CASSLGLAGDTQYF. CDR3 DNA sequence: TGTGCCAGCAGCTTAGGGCTAGCGGGAGATACGCAGTATTTT.

CDR3 in amino acids: CASSFKGATNEKLFF. In nucleotides, the CDR3 is TGTGCCAGCAGCTTTAAGGGGGCAACTAATGAAAAACTGTTTTTT. The genes are TRBV5-5 and TRBJ1-4; tentatively, D is TRBD1 (6 bases). Germline loops: CDR1 SGHKS, CDR2 YYEKEE (reference sequence). The CDR3 totals 15 residues. The V end lost 2 bases, the J end lost 0 bases, and 8 bases lay between the germline ends. The full variable domain, rest sourced from reference TRBV5-5 and TRBJ1-4, is DAGVTQSPTHLIKTRGQQVTLRCSPISGHKSVSWYQQVLGQGPQFIFQYYEKEERGRGNFPDRFSARQFPNYSSELNVNALLLGDSALYLCASSFKGATNEKLFFGSGTQLSVL.

The V gene is TRBV28, the J gene TRBJ2-7; perhaps TRBD2 as D (6 bases). Trimming pared 7 bases from V and 4 bases from J, leaving 8 bases between. This CDR3 has 11 residues. In germline, CDR1 is MDHEN, CDR2 SYDVKM. The CDR3 spells CASMGGYEQYF. The CDR3 DNA reads as TGTGCCAGCATGGGGGGATACGAGCAGTACTTC.

In the case of this clone: Other DNA sequences in the same sample also yield this CDR3. The chain uses TRBV5-1 and TRBJ1-2, with D tentatively TRBD1 (6 bases). Germline V gene sequence: CDR1 SGHRS, CDR2 YFSETQ. Trimming removed 4 bases at V and 3 bases at J, with 10 bases between. CDR3 length: 13 residues. For the CDR3, the DNA is TGCGCCAGCAGCGCACAGGGCGACTATGGCTACACCTTC. Encoded protein: CASSAQGDYGYTF.

This sequence joins TRBV29-1 and TRBJ2-3, with D uncertain. Per the germline V gene, CDR1 is SQVTM and CDR2 is ANQGSEA. V lost 1 base to trimming and J lost 6 bases, with 11 bases between them. The length of the CDR3 is 13 residues. CDR3 residues: CSVEGTIHDTQYF. The CDR3 nucleotides are TGCAGCGTTGAAGGGACCATACACGATACGCAGTATTTT.

The gene calls are TRBV2 and TRBJ2-7; D remains ambiguous. Germline V gives CDR1 SNHLY, CDR2 FYNNEI. Deletions cut 8 bases from V and 6 bases from J, with 11 bases between. This CDR3 is 11 amino acids long. CDR3 DNA sequence: TGTGCCAGCCTAAGGGTATCCGAGCAGTACTTC. This codes for CASLRVSEQYF.

Turning to this clone: At one of its ends the junction is not consistent with the germline gene, which may arise from a read error. The J gene is TRBJ2-4, the V gene TRBV7-3; 9 bases line up with TRBD1. From germline, CDR1 is SGHTA and CDR2 FQGTGA. The CDR3 spans 14 residues. The CDR3 DNA sequence: TGTGCCAGCAGCTTAGGGGCGACAGGGGGAGTACATTCCTTC. This gives the protein CASSLGATGGVHSF. Together with reference TRBV7-3 and TRBJ2-4, the CDR3 gives the full variable domain: GAGVSQTPSNKVTEKGKYVELRCDPISGHTALYWYRQSLGQGPEFLIYFQGTGAADDSGLPNDRFFAVRPEGSVSTLKIQRTERGDSAVYLCASSLGATGGVHSFGAGTRLSVL.

The J gene is TRBJ2-1, the V gene TRBV5-1; 7 bases match TRBD2. Germline V gene sequence: CDR1 SGHRS, CDR2 YFSETQ. There are 13 residues in the CDR3. V lost 7 bases, J lost 4 bases, and 5 bases stayed unmatched. The CDR3 DNA follows: TGCGCCAGCCGGGGGGACCGTTACAATGAGCAGTTCTTC. Translating gives CASRGDRYNEQFF.

The chain uses TRBV7-2 and TRBJ1-2; D is unresolved. Germline V gene sequence: CDR1 SGHTA, CDR2 FQGNSA. CDR3 length: 14 residues. Deletions cut 1 base from V and 0 bases from J, with 6 bases between. In DNA form, the CDR3 reads TGTGCCAGCAGCTTAGACCAGGCTAACTATGGCTACACCTTC. Translated, it gives CASSLDQANYGYTF.

The chain has TRBV27 and TRBJ2-2; the match to TRBD1 covers 12 bases. Looked up from germline, CDR1 is MNHEY and CDR2 is SMNVEV (reference sequence). The ends lost 4 bases at V and 5 bases at J; junction bases unmatched: 14. The CDR3 has 19 amino acids. The CDR3 DNA sequence: TGTGCCAGCAGTTCAACGGGGACAGGGGGCCTACAATGGACCGGGGAGCTGTTTTTT. It is translated as CASSSTGTGGLQWTGELFF.

The chain employs TRBV28 and TRBJ1-2, with D tentatively TRBD1 (5 bases). Trimming left V 5 bases short and J 2 bases short, with 9 bases between. Germline V gene lookup returns CDR1 MDHEN and CDR2 SYDVKM. The CDR3 is 13 amino acids. The CDR3 protein is CASSRGWNYGYTF. CDR3 bases: TGTGCCAGCAGTAGGGGTTGGAACTATGGCTACACCTTC.

The chain employs TRBV19 and TRBJ1-2; a weak D match, TRBD1 (5 bases). From germline, CDR1 is LNHDA and CDR2 SQIVND (reference sequence). The V end lost 4 bases, the J end lost 3 bases, and 9 bases lay between the germline ends. This CDR3 spans 13 amino acids. CDR3 in DNA: TGTGCCAGTAGTACAGGGATGGACTATGGCTACACCTTC. Protein: CASSTGMDYGYTF.

This clone was seen more than once but under ten times. This chain joins TRBV27 and TRBJ2-5, with TRBD2 matching 13 bases. With the DNA end fitting TRBJ2-7 better, the J assignment may be wrong. The V gene's germline CDR1 is MNHEY and CDR2 SMNVEV (reference sequence). The length of the CDR3 is 19 residues. CDR3 DNA: TGTGCCAGCAGTTTTACAACCTGGACTAGCGGGAGTTTCGCGTACGAGCAGTACTTC. This gives the protein CASSFTTWTSGSFAYEQYF.

The chain carries TRBV12-2 and TRBJ1-2. TRBV12-2 is a listed pseudogene. The CDR3 contains 18 residues. The CDR3 here is CASRYHKAPKDPRRGYTF. The CDR3 DNA reads as TGTGCAAGTCGCTACCACAAGGCCCCGAAGGACCCCCGGCGTGGCTACACCTTC.

The rearrangement links TRBV11-2 to TRBJ2-2; 7 nucleotides agree with TRBD2. This CDR3 comprises 15 residues. CDR1 is SGHAT and CDR2 is FQNNGV in the germline V gene. The V and J ends lost 5 bases and 8 bases, in that order; junction bases with no gene match: 11. CDR3 residues: CASSPPRLAGGELFF. CDR3 DNA sequence: TGTGCCAGCAGCCCCCCCCGACTAGCTGGTGGGGAGCTGTTTTTT. Filled out from reference TRBV11-2 and TRBJ2-2, the complete variable domain reads EAGVAQSPRYKIIEKRQSVAFWCNPISGHATLYWYQQILGQGPKLLIQFQNNGVVDDSQLPKDRFSAERLKGVDSTLKIQPAKLEDSAVYLCASSPPRLAGGELFFGEGSRLTVL.